Listed below are T cell receptor beta chains from one sample, sequenced in a study of sequential checkpoint blockade in melanoma. TCRdb's table, derived via immunoSEQ multiplex PCR, lists solely in-frame clones and lacks some. Of around 5,000 clones listed, less than 80% were seen once; the top ten hold around 50%. The sample in question was CD8+ T cells sorted from blood (inferred from file names), obtained from a patient given nivolumab and ipilimumab in sequence. The receptors originated from a human patient with melanoma. Some clones in this sample may be carry-over from other donors' samples. Both conserved end residues are part of each CDR3. D genes are given only for firm matches. Part of the rows lack a size; the others show once, few, many or a class for expanded clones.

TRBV6-4	TRBJ2-1	TRBD1	NA	CASTETGGASNEQFF	TGTGCCAGCACCGAGACAGGGGGCGCGTCGAATGAGCAGTTCTTC
TRBV11-2	TRBJ1-2	TRBD1	NA	CASSVSGQGSYGYTF	TGTGCCAGCAGCGTATCGGGACAGGGGAGCTATGGCTACACCTTC
TRBV14	TRBJ1-1	NA	few	CASSQGSTEAFF	TGTGCCAGCAGCCAGGGGAGTACTGAAGCTTTCTTT
TRBV11-2	TRBJ1-1	NA	NA	CASSPKEGRSEAFF	TGTGCCAGCAGCCCTAAGGAGGGCCGATCTGAAGCTTTCTTT
TRBV10-3	TRBJ2-7	TRBD1	NA	CAIRGDRGTTYEQYF	TGTGCCATCAGAGGAGACAGGGGTACTACCTACGAGCAGTACTTC
TRBV25-1	TRBJ2-5	TRBD2	NA	CASSDRLPGLNQETQYF	TGTGCCAGCAGTGACCGACTACCGGGACTAAACCAAGAGACCCAGTACTTC
TRBV27	TRBJ1-2	NA	NA	CASSPGTFNSYGYTF	TGTGCCAGCAGTCCCGGGACATTTAATTCTTATGGCTACACCTTC
TRBV27	TRBJ2-3	NA	NA	CASSLSLASWSDTQYF	TGTGCCAGCAGTTTATCGTTAGCCAGTTGGTCAGATACGCAGTATTTT
TRBV14	TRBJ2-7	NA	NA	CASSPWREAYEQYF	TGTGCCAGCAGCCCCTGGCGGGAAGCCTACGAGCAGTACTTC
TRBV4-1	TRBJ1-2	NA	once	CASSLGLGYTF	TGCGCCAGCAGCCTGGGACTAGGCTACACCTTC
TRBV6-5	TRBJ2-3	TRBD2	NA	CASSYEASGRGDTQYF	TGTGCCAGCAGCTACGAGGCTAGCGGGCGGGGGGATACGCAGTATTTT
TRBV2	TRBJ2-5	NA	NA	CASSGTERQETQYF	TGTGCCAGCAGCGGAACGGAGAGGCAAGAGACCCAGTACTTC
TRBV5-4	TRBJ2-7	TRBD2	NA	CASSAPSGGVYEQYF	TGTGCCAGCAGCGCCCCTAGCGGGGGGGTCTACGAGCAGTACTTC
TRBV2	TRBJ1-2	TRBD1	few	CASSEALRDRKGGYTF	TGTGCCAGCAGTGAAGCGCTTCGGGACAGGAAAGGTGGCTACACCTTC
TRBV11-2	TRBJ2-7	NA	NA	CASSFGKTDEQYF	TGTGCCAGCAGCTTTGGGAAGACAGACGAGCAGTACTTC
TRBV7-9	TRBJ2-1	NA	medium-sized	CASSPGWMHGYEQFF	TGTGCCAGCAGCCCAGGGTGGATGCACGGTTATGAGCAGTTCTTC
TRBV9	TRBJ2-1	TRBD1	NA	CASSVSGGSYNEQFF	TGTGCCAGCAGCGTATCAGGGGGCTCCTACAATGAGCAGTTCTTC
TRBV9	TRBJ2-7	NA	NA	CASSASVAGVSYEQYF	TGTGCCAGCAGCGCCTCGGTGGCAGGGGTCTCCTACGAGCAGTACTTC
TRBV7-6	TRBJ2-1	TRBD2	few	CASSWGRGEQFF	TGTGCCAGCAGCTGGGGGAGGGGTGAGCAGTTCTTC
TRBV18	TRBJ2-1	TRBD1	NA	CASSRRDRAYNEQFF	TGTGCCAGCTCACGCCGGGACAGGGCCTACAATGAGCAGTTCTTC